This TCR beta chain was sequenced during a study of cytomegalovirus exposure and HLA in healthy donors. Overall study context: HLA-typed donors were the source of tens of millions of unique TCRs, which an early data release held.

A remark on this clone: Its target is not known.

The PCR ran on 60 Vbeta and 13 Jbeta primers. Some clones are missing from TCRdb's copy, which holds only in-frame ones; the method was immunoSEQ multiplex PCR. The sample records approximately 150,000 clones, around three quarters being singletons. Study conclusions and caveats: Roughly even sequencing depth across donors was the assumption behind the presence/absence analyses. Looking again later, the authors saw that most CMV-associated TCR beta chains seemed HLA-restricted. TCR association rates varied by HLA locus in a later analysis, with DRB1 highest and HLA-C lowest.

The sequence was obtained from a man aged 40-49 years in good health and CMV-seronegative. Sequenced input: PBMCs.

Written as DNA, the CDR3 is TGCGCCAGCAGCCAAGAACGGGGGACTAGCGCGTACGAGCAGTACTTC. Translating it yields CASSQERGTSAYEQYF. V and J are TRBV4-1 and TRBJ2-7; TRBD2 aligns across 10 bases. The CDR3 covers 16 residues. Germline lookup yields CDR1 MGHRA and CDR2 YSYEKL. J lost 4 bases, V lost 0 bases, and 6 bases had no gene match.